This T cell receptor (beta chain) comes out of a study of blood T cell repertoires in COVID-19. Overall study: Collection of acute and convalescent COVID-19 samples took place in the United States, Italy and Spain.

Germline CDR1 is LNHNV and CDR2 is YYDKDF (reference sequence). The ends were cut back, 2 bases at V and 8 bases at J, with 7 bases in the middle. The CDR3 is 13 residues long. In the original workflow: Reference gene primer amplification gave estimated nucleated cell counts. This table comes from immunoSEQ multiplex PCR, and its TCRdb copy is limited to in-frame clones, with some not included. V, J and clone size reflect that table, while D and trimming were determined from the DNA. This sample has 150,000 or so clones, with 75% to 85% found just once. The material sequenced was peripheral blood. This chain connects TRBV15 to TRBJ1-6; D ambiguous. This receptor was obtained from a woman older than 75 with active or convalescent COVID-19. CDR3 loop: CATSRRQDSPLHF. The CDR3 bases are TGTGCCACCAGCAGACGCCAGGATTCACCCCTCCACTTT. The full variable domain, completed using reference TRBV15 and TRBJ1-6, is DAMVIQNPRYQVTQFGKPVTLSCSQTLNHNVMYWYQQKSSQAPKLLFHYYDKDFNNEADTPDNFQSRRPNTSFCFLDIRSPGLGDTAMYLCATSRRQDSPLHFGNGTRLTVT.